Presented here are 10 T cell receptor beta chains from one specimen sequenced in a study of beta chain features in type 1 diabetes (dated by TCRdb to the late 2010s). The antigens these receptors bind are not known. The full study reports these points: A moderate but significant shortening of TCRB CDR3 length was observed in type 1 diabetes patients in all four CD4+ subsets.

The library was made by the immunoSEQ multiplex PCR assay. The entire amount of isolated RNA was reverse transcribed using the High Capacity cDNA Reverse Transcription Kit, so the sequenced TCRB transcripts were expressed ones. The table comes from immuneACCESS by way of TCRdb, which keeps in-frame sequences with V and J called. Part of the clones is missing from these tables; in studies checked, under half for an unresolved V gene and the rest for unknown reasons. The sample includes 200,000 to 300,000 clones, with 11% to 15% observed a single time. Of the sample, approximately 0.021% falls within the top ten clones. Sample: naive CD4+ T cells from blood. The intended sense of this specimen's cell subset or site label: true naive CD4+ T cells. The receptors were gathered from a man in his thirties or forties with type 1 diabetes.

This clone was detected only a few times. This chain uses TRBV12-5 with TRBJ2-2, with 9 bases matching TRBD2. V lost 2 bases, J lost 7 bases, and 20 bases stayed unmatched. This CDR3 has 20 amino acids. The V gene's germline CDR1 is LGHNT and CDR2 FRNRAP. This chain's CDR3 is CASGLLTPLAGGELSGELFF. The CDR3 coding sequence is TGTGCTAGTGGTTTGTTGACCCCTCTGGCGGGGGGGGAGTTGAGCGGGGAGCTGTTTTTT.

The V call is TRBV18, the J call TRBJ1-2; D is ambiguous. The CDR3 runs 16 residues. V lost 5 bases to trimming and J lost 2 bases, with 18 bases between them. CDR1 is KGHSH, CDR2 LQKENI, per germline. The CDR3 nucleotides are TGTGCCAGCTCATCCGGCGTAGCCGGATTAAACTATGGCTACACCTTC. This encodes CASSSGVAGLNYGYTF.

The chain joins TRBV10-3 to TRBJ1-2, with 7 bases aligning to TRBD1. The CDR3 loop spans 14 amino acids. CDR1 ENHRY and CDR2 SYGVKD come from the germline V gene. The V gene end was trimmed by 6 bases and the J gene end by 6 bases; junction bases not matched to a gene: 10. CDR3 sequence: CAISFGTAGDGYTF. The CDR3 region has the DNA TGTGCCATCAGCTTTGGGACAGCTGGAGATGGCTACACCTTC.

V usage is TRBV6-1 and J usage is TRBJ2-7; the D is unclear. CDR1 MNHNS and CDR2 SASEGT come from the germline V gene. Between the trimmed V and J ends, which lost 4 bases and 5 bases, there was a span of 9 bases. The CDR3 has 12 residues. This chain's CDR3 is CASSGQSHEQYF. The CDR3 DNA sequence: TGTGCCAGCAGTGGCCAGTCCCACGAGCAGTACTTC.

The chain carries TRBV4-2 and TRBJ2-3, with D possibly TRBD2 on 6 matching bases. Trimming pared 1 base from V and 3 bases from J, leaving 17 bases between. Germline loops: CDR1 LGHNA, CDR2 YNFKEQ. The CDR3 totals 17 residues. The CDR3 DNA reads TGTGCCAGCAGCCAAGCCGCCGGGGGAATGAGGACAGATACGCAGTATTTT. This gives the protein CASSQAAGGMRTDTQYF.

The rearrangement joins TRBV6-6 to TRBJ2-3; 7 nucleotides line up with TRBD1. The V segment lost 5 bases and the J segment 2 bases; nucleotides outside the gene matches: 4. This CDR3 has 14 residues. Germline V gene sequence: CDR1 MNHNY, CDR2 SVGAGI (reference sequence). DNA for the CDR3: TGTGCCAGCAGTCAAACAGGGGCCACAGATACGCAGTATTTT. This codes for CASSQTGATDTQYF.

The rearrangement uses TRBV23-1 and TRBJ2-7; D unclear. TRBV23-1 counts as an open reading frame of uncertain function. Trimming removed 2 bases from V and 4 bases from J, with 15 bases in between. This CDR3 spans 15 amino acids. The CDR3 loop reads CASSQEIGSQYEQYF. DNA for the CDR3: TGCGCCAGCAGTCAAGAGATCGGGTCCCAATACGAGCAGTACTTC.

This rearrangement joins TRBV5-1 to TRBJ2-5, with TRBD1 matching 7 bases. Germline CDR1 and CDR2: SGHRS and YFSETQ. There are 16 residues in the CDR3. V lost 5 bases to trimming and J lost 1 base; unmatched junction nucleotides: 11. DNA of the CDR3: TGCGCCAGCAGTCCAGGGGACAGAGAGCTCCAAGAGACCCAGTACTTC. It encodes CASSPGDRELQETQYF. Full variable domain (outside the CDR3, taken from reference TRBV5-1 and TRBJ2-5): KAGVTQTPRYLIKTRGQQVTLSCSPISGHRSVSWYQQTPGQGLQFLFEYFSETQRNKGNFPGRFSGRQFSNSRSEMNVSTLELGDSALYLCASSPGDRELQETQYFGPGTRLLVL.

This sequence joins TRBV2 and TRBJ2-3, with TRBD2 matching 7 bases. The CDR3 runs to 14 residues. The germline gives CDR1 SNHLY, CDR2 FYNNEI. J gave up 10 bases and V 4 bases, and 11 bases lay outside the gene matches. The CDR3 DNA follows: TGTGCCAGCAGTGCCCGGGGGGTTAAGGAGGCGCAGTATTTT. Amino acid sequence: CASSARGVKEAQYF. The full variable domain, completed using reference TRBV2 and TRBJ2-3, is EPEVTQTPSHQVTQMGQEVILRCVPISNHLYFYWYRQILGQKVEFLVSFYNNEISEKSEIFDDQFSVERPDGSNFTLKIRSTKLEDSAMYFCASSARGVKEAQYFGPGTRLTVL.

This chain links TRBV6-1 with TRBJ2-1; 9 nucleotides agree with TRBD2. The CDR3 runs to 18 residues. The germline V gene encodes CDR1 MNHNS and CDR2 SASEGT. The junction had 13 bases not matched to a gene; V was cut back by 3 bases and J by 4 bases. CDR3 in DNA: TGTGCCAGCAGTGACTTCTTAGCGGGAGTACCCTATTACAATGAGCAGTTCTTC. It translates to CASSDFLAGVPYYNEQFF.